Below are 12 T cell receptor beta chains sequenced from a single sample in a study of blood T cell repertoires in COVID-19 (dated by TCRdb to 2020 to 2021). The library was produced with the immunoSEQ multiplex PCR assay. In TCRdb, the immuneACCESS table is reduced to in-frame sequences with V and J assigned. These tables do not hold every clone; where another copy was compared, an unresolved V gene accounts for under half, and the others remain unexplained. The sample data list about 180,000 clones, and 87% of these were observed just once. The ten biggest clones cover around 2.7% of the sample. Sequenced material: peripheral blood. The receptors shown here come from a man aged 35-49 years with active or convalescent COVID-19.

This rearrangement joins TRBV6-5 to TRBJ1-5, with D possibly TRBD1 on 6 matching bases. The V end was cut by 2 bases, the J end by 3 bases, with 8 bases between. CDR1 is MNHEY, CDR2 SVGAGI, per germline. The CDR3 is made up of 14 amino acids. The CDR3 region is CASSYGQNNQPQHF. CDR3 coding DNA: TGTGCCAGCAGTTACGGACAGAACAATCAGCCCCAGCATTTT.

The rearrangement uses TRBV18 and TRBJ1-6; D may be TRBD1 (6 bases). CDR1 and CDR2 (germline): KGHSH, LQKENI. The ends were cut back, 0 bases at V and 7 bases at J, with 10 bases in the middle. This CDR3 contains 15 residues. CDR3 DNA sequence: TGTGCCAGCTCACCACCGGCAGGGGAGAATTCACCCCTCCACTTT. Amino acid sequence: CASSPPAGENSPLHF. Full variable domain (missing parts from reference TRBV18 and TRBJ1-6): NAGVMQNPRHLVRRRGQEARLRCSPMKGHSHVYWYRQLPEEGLKFMVYLQKENIIDESGMPKERFSAEFPKEGPSILRIQQVVRGDSAAYFCASSPPAGENSPLHFGNGTRLTVT.

The count of this clone is one. The chain joins TRBV4-1 to TRBJ2-1; 9 bases are shared with TRBD2. The CDR3 totals 15 residues. Unmatched junction bases numbered 14, after V lost 2 bases and J lost 15 bases. Looked up from germline, CDR1 is MGHRA and CDR2 is YSYEKL. In DNA, the CDR3 is TGCGCCAGCAGCCAAACCGTAGCTAGCGGGGAGACGAGGTTCTTC. Translation gives CASSQTVASGETRFF.

This clone has just one count. V is TRBV6-2 or TRBV6-3 and J is TRBJ2-2; D not certain. CDR1 and CDR2 from the germline V gene are MNHEY and SVGEGT. Trimming removed 0 bases from V and 1 base from J, with 3 bases in between. The CDR3 is 14 amino acids. The CDR3: CASSYSRNTGELFF. The CDR3 DNA reads TGTGCCAGCAGTTACTCGAGGAACACCGGGGAGCTGTTTTTT.

This chain uses TRBV9 with TRBJ1-2; 8 bases fit TRBD1. V lost 2 bases to trimming and J lost 4 bases; unmatched junction nucleotides: 4. CDR3 length equals 14 residues. Germline loops: CDR1 SGDLS, CDR2 YYNGEE. The CDR3 DNA sequence: TGTGCCAGCAGCGTTGGACAGGGAGCCTATGGCTACACCTTC. It is translated as CASSVGQGAYGYTF.

The CDR3 loop is CASSEPSGGNTDTQYF. CDR3 bases: TGCGCCAGCAGTGAACCTAGCGGGGGGAACACAGATACGCAGTATTTT. V gene TRBV10-2 combines with J gene TRBJ2-3; the match to TRBD2 covers 11 bases. The CDR3 sequence is 16 residues long. The germline CDR1 and CDR2 sequences are WSHSY and SAAADI. V gave up 3 bases and J gave up 2 bases; unmatched junction bases: 4.

The chain has TRBV6-2 or TRBV6-3 and TRBJ1-6; no clear D gene. Trimming took 6 bases from V and 0 from J, leaving 12 bases between them. The germline gives CDR1 MNHEY, CDR2 SVGEGT. The CDR3 is 16 amino acids. The CDR3 spells CASSQSMSSYNSPLHF. The CDR3 nucleotides are TGTGCCAGCAGCCAGAGCATGAGCTCCTATAATTCACCCCTCCACTTT.

The chain couples TRBV5-4 to TRBJ1-1; D unclear. V was pared by 4 bases and J by 1 base, with 8 bases between. CDR1 and CDR2 from the germline V gene are SGHNT and YYREEE (reference sequence). The CDR3 has 13 residues. CDR3 loop: CASSTQANTEAFF. CDR3 nucleotide sequence: TGTGCCAGCAGCACGCAGGCGAACACTGAAGCTTTCTTT.

This clone was detected once. The chain has TRBV5-1 and TRBJ1-2, with 9 bases identical to TRBD1. The CDR3 covers 16 residues. Unmatched junction bases numbered 13, after V lost 3 bases and J lost 7 bases. The V gene's germline CDR1 is SGHRS and CDR2 YFSETQ. For the CDR3, the DNA is TGCGCCAGCAGCTCGAGGACCCGGGACAGGGACCTTGGCTACACCTTC. Its protein product is CASSSRTRDRDLGYTF.

The table lists this clone with a count of one. The J gene is TRBJ1-4, the V gene TRBV3-1 (or the pseudogene TRBV3-2), with TRBD1 matching over 7 bases. CDR1 is LGHDT and CDR2 is YNNKEL in the germline V gene (reference sequence). CDR3 length: 16 amino acids. V shed 1 base, J shed 4 bases, and the junction held 6 bases outside the gene matches. CDR3 protein: CASSQGGQHLNEKLFF. As DNA, the CDR3 is TGTGCCAGCAGCCAAGGGGGACAGCATCTTAATGAAAAACTGTTTTTT.

The chain has TRBV30 and TRBJ2-7; TRBD1 is a possible D gene (5 bases). This CDR3 comprises 12 residues. Trimming cost V 8 bases and J 4 bases, with 15 bases left between them. The germline V gene has CDR1 GTSNPN and CDR2 SVGIG (reference sequence). The DNA of the CDR3 is TGTGCCGGGAAGGGGTTGGGGTACGAGCAGTACTTC. It codes for CAGKGLGYEQYF. Full variable domain (missing parts from reference TRBV30 and TRBJ2-7): SQTIHQWPATLVQPVGSPLSLECTVEGTSNPNLYWYRQAAGRGLQLLFYSVGIGQISSEVPQNLSASRPQDRQFILSSKKLLLSDSGFYLCAGKGLGYEQYFGPGTRLTVT.

V gene TRBV18 combines with J gene TRBJ1-5; D remains ambiguous. CDR1 KGHSH and CDR2 LQKENI come from the germline V gene. Trimming left V 3 bases short and J 3 bases short, with 15 bases between. The CDR3 contains 16 residues. The CDR3 here is CASSPGAPGLNQPQHF. In nucleotides, the CDR3 is TGTGCCAGCTCACCGGGAGCCCCTGGGCTCAATCAGCCCCAGCATTTT.